The clone carrying this TCR beta chain was found many times. What it binds is unknown. This record belongs to a study of T cells in Graves' hyperthyroidism and ophthalmopathy. Study context: Blood from the periphery was taken at initial diagnosis, before any treatment.

General observations from the study: Most clonotypes that expanded in the thyroid above 0.001 also showed up in blood. The model made its ophthalmopathy prediction, and onset followed a median 6.5 months later.

From RNA transcripts, TCR beta CDR3 regions were amplified. First-round RT-PCR with HTBI primers amplified the TCR CDR3 region. TCRdb fed the multiplex PCR reads into MiXCR, producing one record per CDR3 protein. Of roughly 420,000 distinct CDR3 sequences in the sample, 15% to 19% are singletons; the top ten hold around 7.7%. Germline CDR1 SGHAT, CDR2 FQNNGV. There are 14 residues in the CDR3. V shed 3 bases and J 3 bases; nucleotides not matched to a gene: 3. The hyperthyroidism was newly diagnosed and had lasted under 2 months; the patients were aged 18 to 65. The sequence derives from a woman aged 18-29 years with Graves' hyperthyroidism. The chain has TRBV11-2 and TRBJ2-3, with 7 bases aligning to TRBD1. The sample consisted of blood. The CDR3 DNA reads TGTGCCAGCAGCTTCCAGGGGGTGACAGATACGCAGTATTTT. It yields the protein CASSFQGVTDTQYF. Full variable domain (rest looked up from reference TRBV11-2 and TRBJ2-3): EAGVAQSPRYKIIEKRQSVAFWCNPISGHATLYWYQQILGQGPKLLIQFQNNGVVDDSQLPKDRFSAERLKGVDSTLKIQPAKLEDSAVYLCASSFQGVTDTQYFGPGTRLTVL.